The rows below give T cell receptor beta chains drawn from one sample of a study of CD8 T cells in Susac syndrome. TCRdb re-derived calls from the immunoSEQ multiplex PCR reads in MiXCR, one entry per CDR3 protein. The sample carries hundreds of thousands of distinct CDR3 sequences, 93% recorded once. The specimen sequenced was CD4+ T cells from PBMCs. The receptor set was obtained from a human donor with multiple sclerosis. The CDR3 runs from the conserved cysteine through the conserved F or W. Each record gives: J gene, D gene, CDR3 length, V gene, clone size, CDR3 protein, CDR3 DNA. The D gene is left open where the match is weak. The size of a clone is reported for some rows only, either as once, few or many, or as a class for expanded clones.

J: TRBJ2-5; D: NA; length: 17; V: TRBV7-9; size: NA; CDR3: CASSPLARTEPQETQYF; DNA: TGTGCCAGCAGCCCCCTTGCGCGGACAGAACCCCAAGAGACCCAGTACTTC
J: TRBJ2-3; D: NA; length: 16; V: TRBV7-2; size: NA; CDR3: CASSLQPDNRADTQYF; DNA: TGTGCCAGCAGCTTACAGCCGGACAATCGGGCAGATACGCAGTATTTT
J: TRBJ1-1; D: NA; length: 13; V: TRBV19; size: NA; CDR3: CASSMVGGSEAFF; DNA: TGTGCCAGTAGTATGGTAGGCGGATCTGAAGCTTTCTTT
J: TRBJ1-4; D: NA; length: 14; V: TRBV7-9; size: NA; CDR3: CASSSTGGNEKLFF; DNA: TGTGCCAGCAGCTCCACCGGCGGTAATGAAAAACTGTTTTTT
J: TRBJ1-6; D: NA; length: 12; V: TRBV7-9; size: once; CDR3: CASSSPPGPLHF; DNA: TGTGCCAGCAGCTCCCCCCCAGGCCCCCTCCACTTT
J: TRBJ1-2; D: TRBD1; length: 15; V: TRBV5-1; size: NA; CDR3: CASSSGTGGDYGYTF; DNA: TGCGCCAGCAGCTCAGGGACAGGGGGCGACTATGGCTACACCTTC
J: TRBJ2-2; D: NA; length: 15; V: TRBV7-2; size: NA; CDR3: CASSLIGLNTGELFF; DNA: TGTGCCAGCAGCTTAATAGGCTTGAACACCGGGGAGCTGTTTTTT
J: TRBJ2-6; D: NA; length: 16; V: TRBV6-5; size: NA; CDR3: CASSFFGPPKANVLTF; DNA: TGTGCCAGCAGTTTTTTCGGGCCCCCCAAGGCCAACGTCCTGACTTTC
J: TRBJ1-5; D: NA; length: 15; V: TRBV6-4; size: NA; CDR3: CASSDSPGSNQPQHF; DNA: TGTGCCAGCAGTGACTCTCCGGGCAGCAATCAGCCCCAGCATTTT
J: TRBJ2-5; D: NA; length: 14; V: TRBV11-2; size: NA; CDR3: CASSPGGLQETQYF; DNA: TGTGCCAGCAGCCCCGGGGGGCTCCAAGAGACCCAGTACTTC
J: TRBJ2-3; D: NA; length: 15; V: TRBV7-2; size: NA; CDR3: CASSRARGSTDTQYF; DNA: TGTGCCAGCAGCCGCGCGAGAGGCAGCACAGATACGCAGTATTTT
J: TRBJ1-5; D: NA; length: 14; V: TRBV30; size: NA; CDR3: CAWREGGSNQPQHF; DNA: TGTGCCTGGAGGGAGGGGGGGAGCAATCAGCCCCAGCATTTT
J: TRBJ1-5; D: NA; length: 22; V: TRBV23-1; size: NA; CDR3: CASSQGGSGGQKLGHSNQPQHF; DNA: TGCGCCAGCAGTCAAGGTGGGTCTGGGGGGCAAAAGTTAGGCCATAGCAATCAGCCCCAGCATTTT
J: TRBJ2-7; D: NA; length: 14; V: TRBV5-1; size: NA; CDR3: CASSRKDGQYEQYF; DNA: TGCGCCAGCAGTAGGAAGGACGGGCAGTACGAGCAGTACTTC
J: TRBJ1-5; D: NA; length: 15; V: TRBV28; size: NA; CDR3: CASSLSGPRNQPQHF; DNA: TGTGCCAGCAGTTTATCAGGGCCTCGCAATCAGCCCCAGCATTTT
J: TRBJ2-1; D: TRBD1; length: 16; V: TRBV12-3/TRBV12-4; size: NA; CDR3: CASSPPAGGSYNEQFF; DNA: TGTGCCAGCAGTCCCCCCGCAGGGGGATCCTACAATGAGCAGTTCTTC
J: TRBJ2-3; D: NA; length: 13; V: TRBV2; size: NA; CDR3: CASSESRTDTQYF; DNA: TGTGCCAGCAGTGAAAGTCGCACAGATACGCAGTATTTT
J: TRBJ2-1; D: TRBD2; length: 14; V: TRBV29-1; size: NA; CDR3: CSVRGLAVYNEQFF; DNA: TGCAGCGTCAGGGGACTAGCGGTCTACAATGAGCAGTTCTTC
J: TRBJ1-4; D: TRBD1; length: 16; V: TRBV10-3; size: NA; CDR3: CAISEGQGDTNEKLFF; DNA: TGTGCCATCAGTGAGGGACAGGGGGACACTAATGAAAAACTGTTTTTT
J: TRBJ2-1; D: NA; length: 15; V: TRBV24-1; size: NA; CDR3: CATSDLMGGYNEQFF; DNA: TGTGCCACCAGTGATTTGATGGGAGGCTACAATGAGCAGTTCTTC
J: TRBJ2-6; D: TRBD1; length: 17; V: TRBV12-3/TRBV12-4; size: NA; CDR3: CASTEGAGLSGANVLTF; DNA: TGTGCCAGCACCGAGGGGGCAGGATTATCGGGGGCCAACGTCCTGACTTTC
J: TRBJ2-2; D: NA; length: 11; V: TRBV6-2/TRBV6-3; size: NA; CDR3: CASSTCGELFF; DNA: TGTGCCAGCAGTACCTGCGGGGAGCTGTTTTTT
J: TRBJ2-2; D: NA; length: 13; V: TRBV28; size: NA; CDR3: CASSPLIGGELFF; DNA: TGTGCCAGCAGTCCCTTAATTGGCGGGGAGCTGTTTTTT
J: TRBJ1-5; D: NA; length: 14; V: TRBV6-1; size: NA; CDR3: CASRGDNQDQPQHF; DNA: TGTGCCAGCAGAGGTGACAACCAAGATCAGCCCCAGCATTTT
J: TRBJ1-5; D: TRBD1; length: 14; V: TRBV12-3/TRBV12-4; size: few; CDR3: CASRRTGGNQPQHF; DNA: TGTGCCAGCAGGAGGACAGGGGGCAACCAGCCCCAGCATTTT
J: TRBJ1-1; D: NA; length: 17; V: TRBV4-1; size: NA; CDR3: CASSQEPGTNENTEAFF; DNA: TGCGCCAGCAGCCAAGAGCCCGGGACAAACGAGAACACTGAAGCTTTCTTT
J: TRBJ2-1; D: TRBD1; length: 14; V: TRBV12-3/TRBV12-4; size: NA; CDR3: CASSTRTGGGEQFF; DNA: TGTGCCAGCAGTACCAGGACAGGGGGCGGCGAGCAGTTCTTC
J: TRBJ2-1; D: TRBD2; length: 13; V: TRBV2; size: NA; CDR3: CASTAGTGNEQFF; DNA: TGTGCCAGCACAGCGGGAACCGGTAATGAGCAGTTCTTC
J: TRBJ1-3; D: NA; length: 15; V: TRBV12-3/TRBV12-4; size: NA; CDR3: CASSETAEPKNTIYF; DNA: TGTGCCAGCAGCGAAACAGCCGAGCCGAAGAACACCATATATTTT
J: TRBJ1-5; D: NA; length: 14; V: TRBV6-1; size: NA; CDR3: CASNSGISNQPQHF; DNA: TGTGCCAGCAATTCAGGGATCAGCAATCAGCCCCAGCATTTT
J: TRBJ2-7; D: NA; length: 13; V: TRBV20-1; size: NA; CDR3: CSARPGLAYEQYF; DNA: TGCAGTGCCCGACCCGGTTTGGCCTACGAGCAGTACTTC
J: TRBJ1-4; D: TRBD1; length: 15; V: TRBV18; size: NA; CDR3: CASSPREGAREKLFF; DNA: TGTGCCAGCTCACCACGTGAGGGGGCCCGTGAAAAACTGTTTTTT
J: TRBJ2-3; D: TRBD2; length: 18; V: TRBV4-1; size: NA; CDR3: CASSFLESGRGSTDTQYF; DNA: TGCGCCAGCAGCTTCCTTGAGTCGGGGCGGGGGAGCACAGATACGCAGTATTTT
J: TRBJ2-2; D: NA; length: 14; V: TRBV2; size: NA; CDR3: CAGKEGPNTGELFF; DNA: TGTGCCGGCAAAGAGGGCCCGAACACCGGGGAGCTGTTTTTT
J: TRBJ1-5; D: NA; length: 15; V: TRBV2; size: NA; CDR3: CASSAGDGFHQPQHF; DNA: TGTGCCAGCAGTGCGGGAGACGGTTTTCATCAGCCCCAGCATTTT
J: TRBJ2-1; D: TRBD2; length: 15; V: TRBV3-1; size: NA; CDR3: CASSQRGGGKNEQFF; DNA: TGTGCCAGCAGCCAACGCGGGGGGGGGAAAAATGAGCAGTTCTTC
J: TRBJ1-5; D: NA; length: 14; V: TRBV30; size: NA; CDR3: CAWSRSGDTQPQHF; DNA: TGTGCCTGGAGTCGCAGTGGGGATACCCAGCCCCAGCATTTT
J: TRBJ2-2; D: TRBD2; length: 14; V: TRBV20-1; size: NA; CDR3: CSAVLAGGSGELFF; DNA: TGCAGTGCTGTACTAGCGGGGGGGTCCGGGGAGCTGTTTTTT
J: TRBJ1-2; D: NA; length: 13; V: TRBV27; size: once; CDR3: CASSFSREGRYTF; DNA: TGTGCCAGCAGTTTCTCCCGGGAGGGACGGTACACCTTC
J: TRBJ1-1; D: TRBD1; length: 18; V: TRBV6-1; size: once; CDR3: CASRRTTGTGGGSTEAFF; DNA: TGTGCCAGCAGACGCACTACCGGGACAGGGGGCGGGAGCACTGAAGCTTTCTTT
J: TRBJ2-4; D: NA; length: 15; V: TRBV3-1; size: NA; CDR3: CASSQVNRGGNIQYF; DNA: TGTGCCAGCAGCCAAGTAAACAGGGGAGGGAACATTCAGTACTTC
J: TRBJ2-3; D: NA; length: 13; V: TRBV29-1; size: few; CDR3: CSVGGAAGDTQYF; DNA: TGCAGCGTTGGAGGGGCCGCCGGGGATACGCAGTATTTT
J: TRBJ1-2; D: NA; length: 13; V: TRBV7-2; size: few; CDR3: CASSLRLKPDYTF; DNA: TGTGCCAGCAGCTTGAGACTAAAGCCGGACTACACCTTC
J: TRBJ2-2; D: NA; length: 12; V: TRBV3-1; size: NA; CDR3: CASSPLPGELFF; DNA: TGTGCCAGCAGCCCACTTCCCGGGGAGCTGTTTTTT
J: TRBJ1-2; D: NA; length: 12; V: TRBV20-1; size: NA; CDR3: CSASRATGGYTF; DNA: TGCAGTGCCTCCCGCGCGACGGGTGGCTACACCTTC